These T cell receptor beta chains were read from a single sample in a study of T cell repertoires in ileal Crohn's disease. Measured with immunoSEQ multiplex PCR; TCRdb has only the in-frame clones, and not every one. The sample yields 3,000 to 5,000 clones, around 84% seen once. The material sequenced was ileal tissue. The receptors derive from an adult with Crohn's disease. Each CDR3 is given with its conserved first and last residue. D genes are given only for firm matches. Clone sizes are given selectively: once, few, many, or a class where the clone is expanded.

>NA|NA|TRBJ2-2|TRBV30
CAWSAYFPQATGELFF
TGTGCCTGGAGTGCTTATTTTCCCCAGGCAACCGGGGAGCTGTTTTTT
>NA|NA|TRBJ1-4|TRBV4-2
CASSPEQTTNEKLFF
TGTGCCAGCAGCCCCGAACAGACAACTAATGAAAAACTGTTTTTT
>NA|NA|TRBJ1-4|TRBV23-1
CASPPGRLGFF
TGCGCCAGCCCCCCAGGCAGACTAGGGTTTTTT
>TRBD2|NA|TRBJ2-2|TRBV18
CASSRRTSGENTGELFF
TGTGCCAGCTCACGGCGTACTAGCGGGGAAAACACCGGGGAGCTGTTTTTT
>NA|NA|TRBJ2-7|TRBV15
CATSKDAGLVYPDGKYEQYF
TGTGCCACCAGCAAGGACGCGGGATTAGTGTACCCGGACGGAAAATACGAGCAGTACTTC
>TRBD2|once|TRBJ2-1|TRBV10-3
CAITSGGADVDNEQFF
TGTGCCATCACAAGCGGGGGGGCGGATGTTGACAATGAGCAGTTCTTC
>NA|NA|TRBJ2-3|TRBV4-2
CASSQDRRTTDTQYF
TGTGCCAGCAGCCAAGATCGCCGGACAACAGATACGCAGTATTTT
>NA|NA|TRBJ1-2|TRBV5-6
CASSLGQASYGYTF
TGTGCCAGCAGCTTGGGACAGGCTTCTTATGGCTACACCTTC
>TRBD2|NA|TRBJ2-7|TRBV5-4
CASSSRLAGNYEQYF
TGTGCCAGCAGCTCCCGACTAGCGGGCAACTACGAGCAGTACTTC
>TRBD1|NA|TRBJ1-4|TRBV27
CASSWDRGEKLFF
TGTGCCAGCAGTTGGGACAGGGGTGAAAAACTGTTTTTT
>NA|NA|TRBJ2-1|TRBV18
CASSPSQGGNNEQFF
TGTGCCAGCTCACCCTCTCAGGGTGGAAACAATGAGCAGTTCTTC
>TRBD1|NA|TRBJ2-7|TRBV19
CASRMPGQGRYEQYF
TGTGCCAGTAGGATGCCGGGACAGGGGCGCTACGAGCAGTACTTC
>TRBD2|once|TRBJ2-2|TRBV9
CASSVSDWTSGGVNTGELFF
TGTGCCAGCAGCGTATCTGACTGGACTAGCGGGGGGGTGAACACCGGGGAGCTGTTTTTT
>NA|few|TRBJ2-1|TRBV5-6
CASSPRFRSYNEQFF
TGTGCCAGCAGCCCCCGGTTTCGCTCCTACAATGAGCAGTTCTTC
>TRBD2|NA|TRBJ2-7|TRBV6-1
CASSESGGTYEQYF
TGTGCCAGCAGTGAAAGCGGGGGGACCTACGAGCAGTACTTC
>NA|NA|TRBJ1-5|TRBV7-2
CASSLGPDRGVPQHF
TGTGCCAGCAGCTTAGGTCCAGATCGAGGTGTTCCCCAGCATTTT
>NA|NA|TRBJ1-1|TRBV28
CASSPLPGEAFF
TGTGCCAGCAGTCCCCTCCCAGGCGAAGCTTTCTTT
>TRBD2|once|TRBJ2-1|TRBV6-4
CASSDRTSGGNEQFF
TGTGCCAGCAGTGACCGGACTAGCGGGGGCAATGAGCAGTTCTTC
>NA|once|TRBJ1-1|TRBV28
CASSLVFRLNTEAFF
TGTGCCAGCAGTTTGGTGTTCAGGTTGAACACTGAAGCTTTCTTT
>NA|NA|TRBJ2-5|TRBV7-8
CASSLALIAGTKETQYF
TGTGCCAGCAGCTTAGCGCTAATAGCCGGGACAAAGGAGACCCAGTACTTC
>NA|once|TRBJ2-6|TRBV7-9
CASSSQSAGANVLTF
TGTGCCAGCAGCTCCCAGTCTGCTGGGGCCAACGTCCTGACTTTC
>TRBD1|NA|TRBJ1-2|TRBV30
CAWKIQGVGYGYTF
TGTGCCTGGAAAATTCAGGGGGTAGGATATGGCTACACCTTC
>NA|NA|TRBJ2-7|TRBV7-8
CASSLFRTGSSEQYF
TGTGCCAGCAGCCTCTTCCGAACAGGGTCTAGCGAGCAGTACTTC
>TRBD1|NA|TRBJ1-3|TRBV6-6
CASSTQGSGNTIYF
TGTGCCAGCAGTACACAGGGGTCTGGAAACACCATATATTTT
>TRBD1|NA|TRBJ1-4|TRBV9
CASSVRGQGAMNANEKLFF
TGTGCCAGCAGCGTAAGGGGACAGGGGGCGATGAACGCTAATGAAAAACTGTTTTTT
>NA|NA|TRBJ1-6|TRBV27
CASSLSLTGYNSPLHF
TGTGCCAGCAGTTTATCCTTGACGGGCTATAATTCACCCCTCCACTTT
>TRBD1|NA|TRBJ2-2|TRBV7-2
CASSRNRDSNTGELFF
TGTGCCAGCAGCCGGAACCGGGACAGTAACACCGGGGAGCTGTTTTTT
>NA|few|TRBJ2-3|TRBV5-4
CASSSEGTDTQYF
TGTGCCAGCTCTAGCGAAGGCACAGATACGCAGTATTTT
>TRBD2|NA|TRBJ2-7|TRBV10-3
CAISAVAGSYEQYF
TGTGCCATCAGTGCGGTAGCGGGCTCCTACGAGCAGTACTTC
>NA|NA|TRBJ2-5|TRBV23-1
CASSQSRGTQETQYF
TGCGCCAGCAGTCAATCGCGCGGTACTCAAGAGACCCAGTACTTC
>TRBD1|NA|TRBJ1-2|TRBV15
CATSRDLDRFYGYTF
TGTGCCACCAGCAGAGACCTGGACAGGTTCTATGGCTACACCTTC
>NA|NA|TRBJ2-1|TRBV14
CASSQEWAEQFF
TGTGCCAGCAGCCAAGAGTGGGCTGAGCAGTTCTTC
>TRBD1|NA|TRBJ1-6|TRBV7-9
CASSLAGTAGGSPLHF
TGTGCCAGCAGCTTAGCTGGGACAGCCGGCGGGTCACCCCTCCACTTT
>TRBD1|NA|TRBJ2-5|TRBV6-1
CASSDRQGSRGLSGTQYF
TGTGCCAGCAGTGATCGACAGGGAAGTAGGGGGCTCTCGGGGACCCAGTACTTC
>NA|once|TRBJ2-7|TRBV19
CASSPLTGSYEQYF
TGTGCCAGTAGTCCGCTGACCGGGTCCTACGAGCAGTACTTC
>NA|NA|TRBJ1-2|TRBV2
CASSDTRYGYTF
TGTGCCAGCAGTGATACGCGCTATGGCTACACCTTC
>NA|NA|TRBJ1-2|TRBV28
CASSWTASYTF
TGTGCCAGCAGTTGGACAGCCAGCTACACCTTC
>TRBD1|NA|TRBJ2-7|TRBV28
CASKQGAYEQYF
TGTGCCAGCAAACAGGGGGCTTACGAGCAGTACTTC
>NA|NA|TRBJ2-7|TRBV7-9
CASSRLVAYEQYF
TGTGCCAGCAGCAGACTAGTAGCCTACGAGCAGTACTTC